These T cell receptor beta chains were read from a single sample in a study of CD8 T cells in ankylosing spondylitis. One entry per CDR3 protein results from TCRdb running MiXCR on the 5' RACE reads. The table records 200,000 to 250,000 distinct CDR3 sequences, over 9.5% of them present only once. Sequences were obtained from blood, either unsorted or a sorted T cell fraction (not recorded which). These TCRs come from a male donor with ankylosing spondylitis or in good health (not recorded which). The CDR3 runs from the conserved cysteine through the conserved F or W. A D gene is named only where the DNA matches it firmly. For some rows the clone size is stated as once, few or many, or as a class when expanded; others skip it.

V	size	J	D	DNA	CDR3
TRBV2	many	TRBJ1-2	.	TGTGCCAGCAGTGAATGGCTCGGCTACACCTTC	CASSEWLGYTF
TRBV5-1	many	TRBJ1-4	TRBD1	TGCGCCAGCAGCTTGTTAGGGGGCACTAATGAAAAACTGTTTTTT	CASSLLGGTNEKLFF
TRBV29-1	many	TRBJ1-3	.	TGCAGCGTTACAGGCCACTCTGGAAACACCATATATTTT	CSVTGHSGNTIYF
TRBV20-1	many	TRBJ2-2	TRBD2	TGCAGTGCTAGAAGTCTAGCGGCGACGAACGGGGAGCCGTTTTTT	CSARSLAATNGEPFF
TRBV2	many	TRBJ1-5	.	TGTGCCAGCATTCAGGGGATCAATCAGCCCCAGCATTTT	CASIQGINQPQHF
TRBV7-6	many	TRBJ1-1	.	TGTGCCAGCAGCTTAGCGCTACTGAACACTGAAGCTTTCTTT	CASSLALLNTEAFF
TRBV12-3/TRBV12-4	many	TRBJ1-1	TRBD1	TGTGCCAGCACCCCGGATAGGACAGGGAACACTGAAGCTTTCTTT	CASTPDRTGNTEAFF
TRBV14	many	TRBJ1-1	.	TGTGCCAGCAGCCAATTGACAGCGTCGAGAGCTTTCTTT	CASSQLTASRAFF
TRBV7-8	few	TRBJ2-7	.	TGTGCCAGCAGCTTATTTAGCGACGTTAGCTCCTACGAGCAGTACTTC	CASSLFSDVSSYEQYF
TRBV29-1	many	TRBJ2-1	.	TGCAGCGTTGAGCACCGGGCCGTAACTGACTCCTACAATGAGCAGTTCTTC	CSVEHRAVTDSYNEQFF
TRBV24-1	few	TRBJ2-1	TRBD2	TGTGCCACCAGTGAGTTCCATGGCGGGGGGGCTGATGAGCAGTTCTTC	CATSEFHGGGADEQFF
TRBV28	few	TRBJ2-3	.	TGTGCCAGCACCCCCGCGGGACTTACGGATACGCAGTATTTT	CASTPAGLTDTQYF
TRBV10-3	.	TRBJ2-3	.	TGTGCCATCAGGCCGGGACCAGATACGCAGTATTTT	CAIRPGPDTQYF
TRBV7-3	many	TRBJ1-6	.	TGTGCCAGCAGCTTAAACGGGACACCTAAAAATTCACCCCTCCACTTT	CASSLNGTPKNSPLHF
TRBV7-2	many	TRBJ1-6	TRBD1	TGTGCCAGCAGCCGACAGGGGGATAATTCACCCCTCCACTTT	CASSRQGDNSPLHF
TRBV7-6	many	TRBJ2-2	TRBD2	TGTGCCAGCAGCTTCCGACTAGCGGGGGGTACCGGGGAGCTGTTTTTT	CASSFRLAGGTGELFF
TRBV6-1	many	TRBJ2-2	TRBD2	TGTGCCAGCAGCCGACTAGCGGGGGGGCCCGACACCGGGGAGCTGTTTTTT	CASSRLAGGPDTGELFF
TRBV20-1	many	TRBJ2-1	.	TGCAGCTCTCGTACTTCCTACAATGAGCAGTTCTTC	CSSRTSYNEQFF
TRBV9	few	TRBJ2-7	.	TGTGCCACCACCCGGGGGGGACAGGCCTCCTACGAGCAGTACTTC	CATTRGGQASYEQYF
TRBV11-2	.	TRBJ2-3	TRBD2	TGTGCCAGCAGTCCGACCGGAACTAGCGGGTATATCACAGATACGCAGTATTTT	CASSPTGTSGYITDTQYF
TRBV14	few	TRBJ2-2	TRBD1	TGTGCCAGCAGCACACCGGGACAGATGAACACCGGGGAGCTGTTTTTT	CASSTPGQMNTGELFF
TRBV9	.	TRBJ2-3	TRBD2	TGTGCCAGCAGCGCGGGACTATCAAGCACAGATACGCAGTATTTT	CASSAGLSSTDTQYF
TRBV12-3/TRBV12-4	many	TRBJ1-3	.	TGTGCCAGCAGTAGACAGGCTGGAAACACCATATATTTT	CASSRQAGNTIYF
TRBV6-1	few	TRBJ2-1	.	TGTGCCAGCAGTGGTCGACTGGGATCCTACAATGAGCAGTTCTTC	CASSGRLGSYNEQFF
TRBV7-6	few	TRBJ2-3	TRBD1	TGTGCCAGCAAGGGACAGGGCACAGATACGCAGTATTTT	CASKGQGTDTQYF
TRBV9	many	TRBJ2-2	TRBD1	TGTGCCAGCAGGCCGACAGGGAGTACCACCGGGGAGCTGTTTTTT	CASRPTGSTTGELFF
TRBV28	.	TRBJ1-1	TRBD1	TGTGCCAGCAGCCCCCCGGCGTTGGACAGGGGGCAAACTGAAGCTTTCTTT	CASSPPALDRGQTEAFF
TRBV12-3/TRBV12-4	many	TRBJ2-5	.	TGTGCCAGCACGTTGGGGAGCGTGGAGACCCAGTACTTC	CASTLGSVETQYF
TRBV19	few	TRBJ2-7	TRBD2	TGTGCCAGTAGCGGGGGGGTTCCCTACGAGCAGTACTTC	CASSGGVPYEQYF
TRBV5-1	many	TRBJ2-7	TRBD1	TGCGCCAGCAGCCCCGGGACAGTGCCCTCCTACGAGCAGTACTTC	CASSPGTVPSYEQYF
TRBV20-1	many	TRBJ1-2	.	TGCAGTGCTAGAGAACAGGGTGGTGGCTACACCTTC	CSAREQGGGYTF
TRBV7-2	many	TRBJ2-3	TRBD2	TGTGCCAGCAGCGCGGCGGGAGAAGATACGCAGTATTTT	CASSAAGEDTQYF
TRBV7-2	many	TRBJ2-3	TRBD2	TGTGCCAGCAGCCAAAGGGACTACACAGATACGCAGTATTTT	CASSQRDYTDTQYF
TRBV11-2	.	TRBJ2-7	TRBD1	TGTGCCAGCAGCTTAGATTACGGACAGGGGTACTCCTACGAGCAGTACTTC	CASSLDYGQGYSYEQYF
TRBV7-2	.	TRBJ2-1	TRBD2	TGTGCCAGCAGCTCCAGACGGGGGGATGAGCAGTTCTTC	CASSSRRGDEQFF
TRBV19	.	TRBJ1-1	.	TGTGCCAGTAGTATTGTGGGCCGGACTGAAGCTTTCTTT	CASSIVGRTEAFF
TRBV7-2	many	TRBJ2-4	TRBD2	TGTGCCAGCAGCTTTCAGACTAGCGGGGGGACCATTCAGTACTTC	CASSFQTSGGTIQYF
TRBV11-2	many	TRBJ2-1	.	TGTGCCAGCAGCTCGATTACGACAGACGGTCCGTTCTTC	CASSSITTDGPFF
TRBV20-1	many	TRBJ2-3	.	TGCAGTGCTAGTTGGGGGCAGGGCACAGATACGCAGTATTTT	CSASWGQGTDTQYF
TRBV11-3	many	TRBJ2-3	TRBD1	TGTGCCAGCAGCCCGGACAGGGCCACAGATACGCAGTATTTT	CASSPDRATDTQYF
TRBV7-7	few	TRBJ2-1	.	TGTGCTAGCAGCTTAGGGGTAGGACCGGCCGAGCAGTTCTTC	CASSLGVGPAEQFF
TRBV5-6	many	TRBJ1-2	.	TGTGCCAGCAGCTTCGGGATTCCTAACTATGGCTACACCTTC	CASSFGIPNYGYTF
TRBV4-2	many	TRBJ1-1	TRBD1	TGTGCCAGCAGCCAAGACCGACAGGGAGGCACTGAAGCTTTCTTT	CASSQDRQGGTEAFF
TRBV7-2	many	TRBJ2-3	.	TGTGCCAGCACCCAGGCCCTCCAGGGCACAGATACGCAGTATTTT	CASTQALQGTDTQYF
TRBV7-2	many	TRBJ2-5	.	TGTGCCAGCAGCTTAGGACGGGTGGAGACCCAGTACTTC	CASSLGRVETQYF
TRBV7-2	many	TRBJ2-4	TRBD2	TGTGCCAGCAGCTTAATGTCGGCTAGCGGGGGAAACATTCAGTACTTC	CASSLMSASGGNIQYF
TRBV7-3	few	TRBJ2-3	.	TGTGCCAGCAGCGCCGACCGCCGGGAGACAGATACGCAGTATTTT	CASSADRRETDTQYF
TRBV5-1	once	TRBJ2-3	TRBD2	TGCGCCCGCAGCCCCTCGGGGGGGCCCACAGATACGCAGTATTTT	CARSPSGGPTDTQYF